This is a list of T cell receptor beta chains from one sample in a study of human T cells and chemical hapten exposure. In TCRdb, the RACE reads were re-called with MiXCR into one record per CDR3 protein. Of around 110,000 distinct CDR3 sequences in the sample, 11% were seen once. This specimen consisted of whole blood, obtained in connection with sensitization to the hapten diphenylcyclopropenone (DPC). The receptors derive from a woman aged 45-65 years with alopecia areata. Some clones in this sample may be carry-over from other donors' samples. CDR3s include the opening cysteine and the closing phenylalanine or tryptophan. Fields, in order: clone size, J gene, V gene, D gene, CDR3 DNA, CDR3 protein. The D gene is left open where the match is weak. Clone size is shown for a subset of rows, as once, few, many or a class of expanded clone.

- TRBJ2-5 TRBV30 TRBD2 TGTGCCTGTAGTACCTTAGCGGGAGGACACCAAGAGACCCAGTACTTC CACSTLAGGHQETQYF
many TRBJ2-4 TRBV13 - TGTGCCAGCAGCTCAGCCAAAAACATTCAGTACTTC CASSSAKNIQYF
- TRBJ2-7 TRBV5-6 - TGTGCCAGCAGCTTGGGCGTTGCCTACGAGCAGTACTTC CASSLGVAYEQYF
few TRBJ1-1 TRBV28 - TGTGCCAGCAGTTTCTTACCAATGGGGGGGGAAGCTTTCTTT CASSFLPMGGEAFF
- TRBJ2-6 TRBV4-2 - TGTGCCAGCAGCCAAACCAGCGGAACCTCTGGGGCCAACGTCCTGACTTTC CASSQTSGTSGANVLTF
few TRBJ2-7 TRBV28 - TGTGCCAGCAGTTTAGGGTCAACCTACGAGCAGTACTTC CASSLGSTYEQYF
many TRBJ2-1 TRBV6-5 TRBD1 TGTGCCAGCAGCCCAGGGACAGGGGGCTCACGGTTCTTC CASSPGTGGSRFF
few TRBJ2-7 TRBV4-1 TRBD1 TGCGCCAGCAGCCAAGAGTTCGACAGGGACGAGCAGTACTTC CASSQEFDRDEQYF
many TRBJ1-1 TRBV29-1 - TGCAGCGGACAGGAGTACACTGAAGCTTTCTTT CSGQEYTEAFF
- TRBJ1-1 TRBV7-8 - TGTGCCAGCAGCTTAGGGCGCAGGGCACTGAACACTGAAGCTTTCTTT CASSLGRRALNTEAFF
few TRBJ1-5 TRBV5-1 - TGCGCCAGCAGCTTGGCAGGGTTACTAAGTCAGCCCCAGCATTTT CASSLAGLLSQPQHF
few TRBJ2-7 TRBV5-5 - TGTGCCAGCAGCCAATCCGGGGGGCGACTTCTTTACGAGCAGTACTTC CASSQSGGRLLYEQYF
- TRBJ1-2 TRBV29-1 - TGCAGCGTTGAAGCGGAGGAATACTATGGCTACACCTTC CSVEAEEYYGYTF
- TRBJ1-2 TRBV7-2 TRBD1 TGTGCCAGCAGCTCACCCCTGGGGGACAGGGGCGGGAATGGCTACACCTTC CASSSPLGDRGGNGYTF
- TRBJ2-1 TRBV12-3/TRBV12-4 - TGTGCCAGCAGTTTAGGGCAGGACCTTGAGCAGTTCTTC CASSLGQDLEQFF
many TRBJ2-7 TRBV4-2 TRBD2 TGTGCCAGCAGCCAAGAAGCGGGGGGCTTCAAGGTCTACGAGCAGTACTTC CASSQEAGGFKVYEQYF
- TRBJ1-1 TRBV6-2/TRBV6-3 TRBD1 TGTGCCAGCAGAGAGCCGACAGGGGAGAACACTGAAGCTTTCTTT CASREPTGENTEAFF
- TRBJ1-1 TRBV29-1 - TGCAGCGTTCACACATTGAACACTGAAGCTTTCTTT CSVHTLNTEAFF
few TRBJ2-3 TRBV20-1 TRBD2 TGCAGTGCTAGAGGTATGCCGGTGACTAGCGGGAGATTCACAGATACGCAGTATTTT CSARGMPVTSGRFTDTQYF
few TRBJ1-4 TRBV4-2 - TGTGCCAGCAGCCGGGCGACAGCAACTAATGAAAAACTGTTTTTT CASSRATATNEKLFF
- TRBJ2-4 TRBV2 - TGTGCCAGCAGTGGGGAACCTCCCGACATTCAGTACTTC CASSGEPPDIQYF
- TRBJ2-7 TRBV28 - TGTGCCAGCAGTTCAGGGAACGGCGAGCAGTACTTC CASSSGNGEQYF
many TRBJ2-3 TRBV7-9 TRBD2 TGTGCCAGCAGCTTTGGGACTAGCACCACAGATACGCAGTATTTT CASSFGTSTTDTQYF
many TRBJ1-4 TRBV12-3/TRBV12-4 TRBD1 TGTGCCAGCAGTTTCCAAGACAGGGCTGAAAAACTGTTTTTT CASSFQDRAEKLFF
- TRBJ1-4 TRBV12-3/TRBV12-4 TRBD1 TGTGCCAGCAGTTCCCCGGGACAGGGGGATGAAAAACTGTTTTTT CASSSPGQGDEKLFF
- TRBJ1-1 TRBV27 - TGTGCCAGCAGTTTTGTCCTAAGCACTGAAGCTTTCTTT CASSFVLSTEAFF
- TRBJ1-1 TRBV5-5 TRBD1 TGTGCCAGCAACCCCATCCCCTCTGGACAGGCGGAAGCTTTCTTT CASNPIPSGQAEAFF
few TRBJ2-7 TRBV5-1 - TGCGCCAGCAGCCATGATGGACAGCCCCACGAGCAGTACTTC CASSHDGQPHEQYF
many TRBJ2-2 TRBV29-1 TRBD1 TGCAGCGTTGAGGGACAGGGGGCCGGGGAGCTGTTTTTT CSVEGQGAGELFF
many TRBJ2-1 TRBV28 - TGTGCCAGCAGTTTAATGACCAGCTCCTACAATGAGCAGTTCTTC CASSLMTSSYNEQFF
few TRBJ1-3 TRBV12-3/TRBV12-4 TRBD1 TGTGCCAGCACCCGGGGGACAGGGGGAAACACCATATATTTT CASTRGTGGNTIYF
- TRBJ2-7 TRBV13 - TGTGCCAGCAGCATTCACAGCTACGAGCAGTACTTC CASSIHSYEQYF
few TRBJ1-3 TRBV9 - TGTGCCAGCAGCGTAGCTTCTGGAAACACCATATATTTT CASSVASGNTIYF
few TRBJ2-7 TRBV7-8 TRBD2 TGTGCCAGCAGCTTAGGTACTAGCGGGAGTGCATTCTACGAGCAGTACTTC CASSLGTSGSAFYEQYF
- TRBJ1-2 TRBV6-5 TRBD1 TGTGCCAGCAGCCCAGCCCTGACAGGGAACTATGGCTACACCTTC CASSPALTGNYGYTF
many TRBJ2-5 TRBV12-3/TRBV12-4 - TGTGCCAGCAGTTTAGTTCAGGGTAGGGGGCAAGAGACCCAGTACTTC CASSLVQGRGQETQYF
- TRBJ2-7 TRBV4-1 - TGCGCCAGCAGCCAAGAAGGAGGGGTTCCGGGCGAGCAGTACTTC CASSQEGGVPGEQYF
many TRBJ2-3 TRBV28 TRBD2 TGTGCCAGCATTGATGGGGGGCAGCGGGAGTTTCCTGGAGATACGCAGTATTTT CASIDGGQREFPGDTQYF
- TRBJ2-5 TRBV29-1 TRBD1 TGCAGCGTTGTTTCGGGACAGCAAGAGACCCAGTACTTC CSVVSGQQETQYF
few TRBJ2-5 TRBV7-9 TRBD2 TGTGCCAGCAGTTGGACTAGCGGGCAAGAGACCCAGTACTTC CASSWTSGQETQYF
- TRBJ2-4 TRBV28 TRBD1 TGTGCCAGCAGTTTGCCGGGACAGGCCGGGAAAAACATTCAGTACTTC CASSLPGQAGKNIQYF